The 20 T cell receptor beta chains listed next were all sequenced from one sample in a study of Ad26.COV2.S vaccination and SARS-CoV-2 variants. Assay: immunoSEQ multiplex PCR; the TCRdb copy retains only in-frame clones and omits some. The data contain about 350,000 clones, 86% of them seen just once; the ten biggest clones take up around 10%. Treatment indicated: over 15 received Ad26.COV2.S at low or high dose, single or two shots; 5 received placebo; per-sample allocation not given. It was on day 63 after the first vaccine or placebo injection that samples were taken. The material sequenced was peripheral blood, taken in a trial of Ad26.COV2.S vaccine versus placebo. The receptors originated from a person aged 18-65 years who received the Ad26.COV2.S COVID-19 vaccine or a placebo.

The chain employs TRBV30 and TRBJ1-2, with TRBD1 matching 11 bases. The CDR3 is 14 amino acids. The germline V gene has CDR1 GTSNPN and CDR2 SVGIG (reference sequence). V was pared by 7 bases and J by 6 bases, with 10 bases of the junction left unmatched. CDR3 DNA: TGTGCCTTGAACCCGGACAGGGGGCTGGATGGCTACACCTTC. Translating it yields CALNPDRGLDGYTF. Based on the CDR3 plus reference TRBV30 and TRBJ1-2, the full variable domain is SQTIHQWPATLVQPVGSPLSLECTVEGTSNPNLYWYRQAAGRGLQLLFYSVGIGQISSEVPQNLSASRPQDRQFILSSKKLLLSDSGFYLCALNPDRGLDGYTFGSGTRLTVV.

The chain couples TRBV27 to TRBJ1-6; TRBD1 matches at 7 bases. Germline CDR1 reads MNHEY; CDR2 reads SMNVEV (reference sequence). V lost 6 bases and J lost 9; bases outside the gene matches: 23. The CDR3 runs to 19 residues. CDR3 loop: CASRPISLSGQLTGSPLHF. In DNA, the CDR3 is TGTGCCAGCAGGCCCATATCTCTTTCGGGACAGTTAACAGGTTCACCCCTCCACTTT.

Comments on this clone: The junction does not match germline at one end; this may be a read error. Written as DNA, the CDR3 is TGTGCCAGCAGCTTAGTGGGCCGACAGCCCCATTTC. Its translation is CASSLVGRQPHF. J is TRBJ1-2 and V is TRBV11-3; weak D call: TRBD1 (5 bases). CDR1 is SGHNT and CDR2 is YENEEA in the germline V gene. This CDR3 is 12 amino acids long.

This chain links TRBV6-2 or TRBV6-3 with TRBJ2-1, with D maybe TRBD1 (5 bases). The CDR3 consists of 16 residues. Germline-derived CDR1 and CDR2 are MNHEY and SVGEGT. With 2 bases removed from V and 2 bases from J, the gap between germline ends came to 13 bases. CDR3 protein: CASSYGARPAYNEQFF. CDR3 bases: TGTGCCAGCAGTTACGGGGCCAGACCTGCCTACAATGAGCAGTTCTTC.

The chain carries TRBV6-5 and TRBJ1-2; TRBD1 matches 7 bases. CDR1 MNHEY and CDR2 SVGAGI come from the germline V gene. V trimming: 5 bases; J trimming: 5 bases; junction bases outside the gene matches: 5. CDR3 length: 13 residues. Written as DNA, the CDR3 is TGTGCCAGCAGTCCCGGACAGGTTTATGGCTACACCTTC. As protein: CASSPGQVYGYTF.

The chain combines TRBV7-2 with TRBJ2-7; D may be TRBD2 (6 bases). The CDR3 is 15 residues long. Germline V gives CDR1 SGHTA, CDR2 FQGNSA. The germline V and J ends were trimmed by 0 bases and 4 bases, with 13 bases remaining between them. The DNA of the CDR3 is TGTGCCAGCAGCTTAGCGCAGGGCGGGGTATACGAGCAGTACTTC. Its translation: CASSLAQGGVYEQYF.

The CDR3 nucleotides read TGTGCCAGCAGCCCGGGAATTGGGTGGGGGAACACTGAAGCTTTCTTT. Translating it yields CASSPGIGWGNTEAFF. The genes are TRBV9 and TRBJ1-1, with D unresolved. CDR3 length: 16 amino acids. V was pared by 4 bases and J by 1 base, with 17 bases between. From germline, CDR1 is SGDLS and CDR2 YYNGEE.

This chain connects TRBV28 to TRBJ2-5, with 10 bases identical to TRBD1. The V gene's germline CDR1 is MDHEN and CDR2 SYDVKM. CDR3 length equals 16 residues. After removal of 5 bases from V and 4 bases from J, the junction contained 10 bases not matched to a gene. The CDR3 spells CASSPEGQGRRETQYF. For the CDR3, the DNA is TGTGCCAGCAGTCCGGAGGGACAGGGGAGAAGAGAGACCCAGTACTTC.

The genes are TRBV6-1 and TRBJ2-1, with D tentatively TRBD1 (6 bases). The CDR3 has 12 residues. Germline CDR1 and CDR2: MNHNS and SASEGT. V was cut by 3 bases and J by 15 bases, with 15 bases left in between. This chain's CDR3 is CASSDQGTLVFF. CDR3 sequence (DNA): TGTGCCAGCAGTGACCAGGGGACCCTGGTGTTCTTC.

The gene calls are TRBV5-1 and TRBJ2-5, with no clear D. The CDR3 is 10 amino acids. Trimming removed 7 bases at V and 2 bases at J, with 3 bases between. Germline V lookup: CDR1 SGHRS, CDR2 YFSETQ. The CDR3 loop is CASLQETQYF. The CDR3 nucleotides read TGCGCCAGCCTGCAAGAGACCCAGTACTTC.

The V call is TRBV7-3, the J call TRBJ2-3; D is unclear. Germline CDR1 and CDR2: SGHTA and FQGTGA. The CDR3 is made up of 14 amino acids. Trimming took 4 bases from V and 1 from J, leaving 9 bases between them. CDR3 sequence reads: CASSSRARTDTQYF. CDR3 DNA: TGTGCCAGCAGCTCTAGGGCCCGCACAGATACGCAGTATTTT.

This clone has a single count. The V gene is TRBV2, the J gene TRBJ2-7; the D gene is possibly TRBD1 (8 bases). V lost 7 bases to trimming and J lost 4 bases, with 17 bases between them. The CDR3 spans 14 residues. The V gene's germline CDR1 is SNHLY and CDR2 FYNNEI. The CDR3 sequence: CASTNRGGFYEQYF. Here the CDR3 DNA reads TGTGCCAGCACAAACAGGGGGGGTTTTTACGAGCAGTACTTC.

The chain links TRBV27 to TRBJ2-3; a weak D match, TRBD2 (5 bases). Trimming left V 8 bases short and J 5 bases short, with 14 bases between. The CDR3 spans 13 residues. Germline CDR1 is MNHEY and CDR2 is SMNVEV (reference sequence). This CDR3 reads CASGGPTEDTQYF. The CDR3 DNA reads TGTGCCAGCGGAGGACCAACAGAAGATACGCAGTATTTT.

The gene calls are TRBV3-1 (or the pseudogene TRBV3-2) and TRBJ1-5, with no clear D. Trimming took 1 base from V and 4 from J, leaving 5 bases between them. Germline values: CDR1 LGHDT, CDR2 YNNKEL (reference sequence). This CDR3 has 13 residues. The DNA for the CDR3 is TGTGCCAGCAGCCAAGCACGGAATCAGCCCCAGCATTTT. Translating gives CASSQARNQPQHF.

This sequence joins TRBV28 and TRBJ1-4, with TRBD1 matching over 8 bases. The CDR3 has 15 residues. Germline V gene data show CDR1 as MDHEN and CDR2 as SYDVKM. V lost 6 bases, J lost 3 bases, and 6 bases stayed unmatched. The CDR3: CASSPPTGANEKLFF. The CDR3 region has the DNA TGTGCCAGCAGCCCCCCGACAGGGGCTAATGAAAAACTGTTTTTT.

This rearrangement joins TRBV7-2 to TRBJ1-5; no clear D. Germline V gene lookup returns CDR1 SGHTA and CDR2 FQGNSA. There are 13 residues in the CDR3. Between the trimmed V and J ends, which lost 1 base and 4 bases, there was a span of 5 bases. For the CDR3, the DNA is TGTGCCAGCAGCTTAGGTTTTAATCAGCCCCAGCATTTT. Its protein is CASSLGFNQPQHF.

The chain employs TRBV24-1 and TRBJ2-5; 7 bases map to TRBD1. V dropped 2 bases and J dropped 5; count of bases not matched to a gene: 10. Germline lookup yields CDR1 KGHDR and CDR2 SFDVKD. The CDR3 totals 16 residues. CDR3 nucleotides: TGTGCCACCAGTGATTGGGGGACAGCTCAAGCCGAGACCCAGTACTTC. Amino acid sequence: CATSDWGTAQAETQYF.

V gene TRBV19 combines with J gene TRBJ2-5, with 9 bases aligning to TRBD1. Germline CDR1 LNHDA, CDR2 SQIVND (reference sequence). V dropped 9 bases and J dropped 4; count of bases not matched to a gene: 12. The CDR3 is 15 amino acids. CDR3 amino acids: CASRPDRGNSETQYF. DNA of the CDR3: TGTGCCAGCCGACCGGACAGGGGAAACTCAGAGACCCAGTACTTC.

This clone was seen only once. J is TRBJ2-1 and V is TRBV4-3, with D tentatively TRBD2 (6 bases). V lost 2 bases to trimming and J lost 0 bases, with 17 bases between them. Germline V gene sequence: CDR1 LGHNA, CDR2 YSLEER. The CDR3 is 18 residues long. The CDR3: CASSQKGTAQSSYNEQFF. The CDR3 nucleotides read TGCGCCAGCAGCCAAAAGGGGACTGCACAAAGCTCCTACAATGAGCAGTTCTTC.

The CDR3 DNA reads as TGTGCCAGCAGTGCACTGGTATCCGACACAGATACGCAGTATTTT. Protein product: CASSALVSDTDTQYF. This sequence joins TRBV28 and TRBJ2-3; D ambiguous. V lost 5 bases to trimming and J lost 2 bases, with 14 bases between them. The CDR3 has 15 residues. Per the germline V gene, CDR1 is MDHEN and CDR2 is SYDVKM. Full variable domain (missing parts from reference TRBV28 and TRBJ2-3): DVKVTQSSRYLVKRTGEKVFLECVQDMDHENMFWYRQDPGLGLRLIYFSYDVKMKEKGDIPEGYSVSREKKERFSLILESASTNQTSMYLCASSALVSDTDTQYFGPGTRLTVL.